This T cell receptor beta chain was captured in a study of shared clonotypes between healthy human individuals. Losses at the gene ends were 4 bases for V and 6 bases for J; bases not matched to a gene: 6. Per the germline V gene, CDR1 is SEHNR and CDR2 is FQNEAQ (reference sequence). The CDR3 has 15 residues. TCRdb's table, derived via immunoSEQ multiplex PCR, lists solely in-frame clones and lacks some. The repertoire consists of fewer than 1.4 million clones, with approximately 80% occurring once and the leading ten covering roughly 0.65%. The rearrangement joins TRBV7-9 to TRBJ1-5, with 10 bases aligning to TRBD1. The material sequenced was memory CD4+ T cells from PBMCs. The subset denotes: CD45RA-negative fraction. The TCR comes from a man younger than 30 in good health. Some clones in this sample may be carry-over from other donors' samples. The DNA of the CDR3 is TGTGCCAGCAGCTCACCGGGACAGGGGACTCAGCCCCAGCATTTT. It codes for CASSSPGQGTQPQHF.